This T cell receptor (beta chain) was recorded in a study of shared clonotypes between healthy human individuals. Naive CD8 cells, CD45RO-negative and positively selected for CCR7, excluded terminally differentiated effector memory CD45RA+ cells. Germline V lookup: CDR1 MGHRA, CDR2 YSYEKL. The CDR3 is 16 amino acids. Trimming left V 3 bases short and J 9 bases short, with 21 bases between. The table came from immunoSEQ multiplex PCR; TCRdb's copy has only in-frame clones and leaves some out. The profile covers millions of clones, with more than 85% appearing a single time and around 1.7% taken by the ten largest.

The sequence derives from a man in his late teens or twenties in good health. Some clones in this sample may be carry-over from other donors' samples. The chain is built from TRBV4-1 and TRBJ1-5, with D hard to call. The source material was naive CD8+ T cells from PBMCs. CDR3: CASSHSTELGSGPQHF. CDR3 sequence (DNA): TGCGCCAGCAGCCACTCCACGGAGCTGGGATCGGGGCCCCAGCATTTT.